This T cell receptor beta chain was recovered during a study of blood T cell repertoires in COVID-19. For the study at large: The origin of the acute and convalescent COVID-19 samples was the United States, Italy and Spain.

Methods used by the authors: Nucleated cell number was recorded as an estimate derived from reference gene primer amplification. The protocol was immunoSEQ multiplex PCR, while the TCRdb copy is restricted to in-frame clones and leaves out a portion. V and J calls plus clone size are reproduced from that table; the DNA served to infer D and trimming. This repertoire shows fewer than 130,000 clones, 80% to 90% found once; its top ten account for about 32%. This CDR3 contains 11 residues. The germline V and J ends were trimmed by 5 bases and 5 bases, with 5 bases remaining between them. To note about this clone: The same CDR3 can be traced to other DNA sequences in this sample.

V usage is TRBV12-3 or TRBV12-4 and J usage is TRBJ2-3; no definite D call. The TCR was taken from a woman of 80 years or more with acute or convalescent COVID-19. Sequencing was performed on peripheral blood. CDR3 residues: CASSPLDTQYF. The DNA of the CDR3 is TGTGCCAGCAGTCCACTAGATACGCAGTATTTT.